The entry below describes one T cell receptor beta chain. The antigen remains unidentified. Sequenced by immunoSEQ multiplex PCR; TCRdb stores in-frame clones only, minus some. The table records around 180,000 clones, 94% of them present only once. This sample stems from a study of T cell responses to AZD1222 COVID-19 vaccine. Study-level results: In all cases, repertoires were sampled only after the peak T cell response.

Germline V CDR1 and CDR2: KGHSH, LQKENI. V shed 1 base and J shed 4 bases, with 7 bases lying between them. The CDR3 sequence is 13 residues long. The clonotype originates from an adult in good health. The chain recombines TRBV18 with TRBJ1-1; D ambiguous. The sequencing used peripheral blood, collected on day 0 of AZD1222 vaccination. The CDR3 nucleotides are TGTGCCAGCTCACCACAGGGTAGCACTGAAGCTTTCTTT. This codes for CASSPQGSTEAFF.